One T cell receptor beta chain is described in this entry. Amplification used 60 Vbeta primers and 13 Jbeta primers. Profiling relied on immunoSEQ multiplex PCR, and the TCRdb table lists in-frame clones only, not all of them. The sample carries approximately 140,000 clones, more than 60% recorded once. The entry originates in a study of cytomegalovirus exposure and HLA in healthy donors. This CDR3 is 13 amino acids long. Germline CDR1 SNHLY, CDR2 FYNNEI. The sequenced sample consisted of PBMCs. The chain employs TRBV2 and TRBJ2-5; TRBD1 matches at 7 bases. With the DNA end fitting TRBJ2-7 better, the J assignment may be wrong. This clonotype was obtained from a female donor in good health and CMV-seronegative. CDR3 sequence reads: CASGPGQFYEQYF. In DNA, the CDR3 is TGTGCCAGCGGGCCGGGACAGTTCTACGAGCAGTACTTC.